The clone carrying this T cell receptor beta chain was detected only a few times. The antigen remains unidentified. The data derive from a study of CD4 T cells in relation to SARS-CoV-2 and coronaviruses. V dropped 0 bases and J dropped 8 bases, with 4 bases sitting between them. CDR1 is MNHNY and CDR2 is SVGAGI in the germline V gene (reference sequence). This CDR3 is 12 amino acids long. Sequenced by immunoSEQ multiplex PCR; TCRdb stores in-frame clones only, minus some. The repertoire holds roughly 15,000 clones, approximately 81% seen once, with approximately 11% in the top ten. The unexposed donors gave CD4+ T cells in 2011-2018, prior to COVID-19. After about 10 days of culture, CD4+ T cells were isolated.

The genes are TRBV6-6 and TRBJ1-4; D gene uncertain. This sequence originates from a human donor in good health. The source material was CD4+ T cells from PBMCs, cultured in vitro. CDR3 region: CASSYSGEKLFF. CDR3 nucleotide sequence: TGTGCCAGCAGTTACTCGGGAGAAAAACTGTTTTTT.